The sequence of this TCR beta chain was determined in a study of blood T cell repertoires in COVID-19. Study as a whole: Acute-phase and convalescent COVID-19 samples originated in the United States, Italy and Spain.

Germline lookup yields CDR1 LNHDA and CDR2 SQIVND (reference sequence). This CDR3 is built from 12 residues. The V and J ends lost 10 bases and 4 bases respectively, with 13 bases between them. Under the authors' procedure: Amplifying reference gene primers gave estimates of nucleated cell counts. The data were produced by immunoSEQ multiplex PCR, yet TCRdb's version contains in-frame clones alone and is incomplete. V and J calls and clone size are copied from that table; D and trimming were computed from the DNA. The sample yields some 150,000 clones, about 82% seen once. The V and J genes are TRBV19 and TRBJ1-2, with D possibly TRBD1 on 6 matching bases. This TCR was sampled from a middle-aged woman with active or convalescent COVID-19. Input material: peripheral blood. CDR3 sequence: CATSTGTYGYTF. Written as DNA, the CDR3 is TGTGCCACCTCTACAGGGACCTATGGCTACACCTTC.